This T cell receptor beta chain is drawn from a study of cytomegalovirus exposure and HLA in healthy donors. Study-wide results and limits: It has been reported that TCR beta sequences accurately predicted the HLA-A and HLA-B alleles of most subjects. Rare TCR sequences predominated, though certain public TCRs were found in many donors. Later analysis placed DRB1 highest and HLA-C lowest in TCR association rates, which differed by HLA locus. Most of the TCR beta V segments (in an earlier analysis) were productive either about 90% or about 30% of the time.

The PCR made use of 60 Vbeta and 13 Jbeta primers. This table comes from immunoSEQ multiplex PCR, and its TCRdb copy is limited to in-frame clones, with some not included. The sample includes 130,000 or so clones, about 80% of them seen just once. Germline values: CDR1 LGHNA, CDR2 YSLEER. The CDR3 length is 14 residues. Trimming left V 4 bases short and J 2 bases short, with 10 bases between. Worth noting for this clone: What it recognizes is unknown.

The source of this sequence is a woman in her 50s in good health and CMV-seropositive. The V call is TRBV4-3, the J call TRBJ2-3; D gene ambiguous. Sequenced: PBMCs. CDR3 bases: TGCGCCAGCAGCCTTACTATCCACACAGATACGCAGTATTTT. Residues: CASSLTIHTDTQYF.